Below, 16 T cell receptor beta chains from the same sample are listed, as sequenced in a study of Tregs in tolerant kidney transplant recipients. TCRdb's table, derived via immunoSEQ multiplex PCR, lists solely in-frame clones and lacks some. Here the sample spans over 50,000 clones, around 88% being singletons. The specimen was CD4+ T cells from blood. The receptors come from a human donor in good health.

The chain has TRBV2 and TRBJ1-1; D ambiguous. Trimming took off 7 bases at V and 3 bases at J, with 12 bases between the two ends. The CDR3 sequence is 13 residues long. CDR1 and CDR2 from the germline V gene are SNHLY and FYNNEI. Here the CDR3 reads CASKLEGYTEAFF. The CDR3 bases are TGTGCCAGCAAGCTGGAGGGATACACTGAAGCTTTCTTT.

The chain combines TRBV2 with TRBJ2-1; the D is unclear. CDR3 length: 12 residues. Germline V gene sequence: CDR1 SNHLY, CDR2 FYNNEI. V was pared by 3 bases and J by 12 bases, with 12 bases between. In nucleotides, the CDR3 is TGTGCCAGCAGTGATCTACGGGTTGGGCAGTTCTTC. Protein: CASSDLRVGQFF. Full variable domain (outside the CDR3, taken from reference TRBV2 and TRBJ2-1): EPEVTQTPSHQVTQMGQEVILRCVPISNHLYFYWYRQILGQKVEFLVSFYNNEISEKSEIFDDQFSVERPDGSNFTLKIRSTKLEDSAMYFCASSDLRVGQFFGPGTRLTVL.

The gene calls are TRBV7-9 and TRBJ1-1, with TRBD1 as a possible D gene (5 bases). Germline V gene sequence: CDR1 SEHNR, CDR2 FQNEAQ (reference sequence). The ends were cut back, 6 bases at V and 5 bases at J, with 13 bases in the middle. CDR3 length equals 13 residues. CDR3 DNA sequence: TGTGCCAGCAGTTTACAGGCTAATACTGAAGCTTTCTTT. Its translation: CASSLQANTEAFF.

The V gene is TRBV5-1, the J gene TRBJ2-1; TRBD1 matches at 9 bases. This CDR3 is 17 amino acids long. The trim removed 0 bases at V and 7 bases at J, leaving 11 bases unmatched. The germline gives CDR1 SGHRS, CDR2 YFSETQ. CDR3 nucleotide sequence: TGCGCCAGCAGCTTGGAGGAGTGGGACAGGGTGGGTAATGAGCAGTTCTTC. Encoded protein: CASSLEEWDRVGNEQFF. Based on the CDR3 plus reference TRBV5-1 and TRBJ2-1, the full variable domain is KAGVTQTPRYLIKTRGQQVTLSCSPISGHRSVSWYQQTPGQGLQFLFEYFSETQRNKGNFPGRFSGRQFSNSRSEMNVSTLELGDSALYLCASSLEEWDRVGNEQFFGPGTRLTVL.

The rearrangement links TRBV19 to TRBJ2-2; the D gene could be TRBD1 or TRBD2 (5 bases each). V gave up 6 bases and J gave up 6 bases, with 14 bases separating them. The CDR3 has 14 amino acids. The V gene's germline CDR1 is LNHDA and CDR2 SQIVND (reference sequence). The CDR3 loop reads CASSRDAPPGELFF. The CDR3 DNA sequence: TGTGCCAGTAGCAGGGACGCACCCCCCGGGGAGCTGTTTTTT.

This chain joins TRBV9 and TRBJ2-7; D unresolved. Germline loops: CDR1 SGDLS, CDR2 YYNGEE. CDR3 length: 13 residues. V was cut by 0 bases and J by 3 bases, with 7 bases left in between. The CDR3: CASSVGGNYEQYF. For the CDR3, the DNA is TGTGCCAGCAGCGTAGGGGGTAACTACGAGCAGTACTTC. Together with reference TRBV9 and TRBJ2-7, the CDR3 gives the full variable domain: DSGVTQTPKHLITATGQRVTLRCSPRSGDLSVYWYQQSLDQGLQFLIQYYNGEERAKGNILERFSAQQFPDLHSELNLSSLELGDSALYFCASSVGGNYEQYFGPGTRLTVT.

The CDR3 here is CAVPGEVGLFF. The CDR3 bases are TGTGCCGTCCCCGGCGAGGTTGGGCTGTTTTTT. The V and J genes are TRBV2 and TRBJ1-4; D not certain. The CDR3 totals 11 residues. Trimming removed 11 bases from V and 14 bases from J, with 18 bases in between. The germline V gene encodes CDR1 SNHLY and CDR2 FYNNEI.

This sequence joins TRBV7-6 and TRBJ2-5, with D hard to call. The CDR3 runs 12 residues. Deletions cut 5 bases from V and 7 bases from J, with 11 bases between. Germline loops: CDR1 SGHVS, CDR2 FNYEAQ. The CDR3 sequence is CASSTIVSTQYF. CDR3 nucleotide sequence: TGTGCCAGCAGCACCATTGTTTCGACCCAGTACTTC.

The chain has TRBV7-3 and TRBJ1-6; D is undetermined. Between the trimmed V and J ends, which lost 5 bases and 8 bases, there was a span of 10 bases. CDR1 and CDR2 (germline): SGHTA, FQGTGA. This CDR3 has 13 residues. CDR3 nucleotide sequence: TGTGCCAGCAGCGCTCGTGCAGATTCACCCCTCCACTTT. Translation gives CASSARADSPLHF. Variable domain in full (rest from reference TRBV7-3 and TRBJ1-6): GAGVSQTPSNKVTEKGKYVELRCDPISGHTALYWYRQSLGQGPEFLIYFQGTGAADDSGLPNDRFFAVRPEGSVSTLKIQRTERGDSAVYLCASSARADSPLHFGNGTRLTVT.

The chain links TRBV9 to TRBJ1-6; TRBD1 aligns across 7 bases. Unmatched junction bases numbered 6, after V lost 5 bases and J lost 10 bases. CDR1 and CDR2 from the germline V gene are SGDLS and YYNGEE. The CDR3 is 13 residues long. This CDR3 is CASSETGWSPLHF. In DNA form, the CDR3 reads TGTGCCAGCAGTGAGACAGGGTGGTCACCCCTCCACTTT.

The J gene is TRBJ2-2, the V gene TRBV19; 14 bases agree with TRBD2. The germline gives CDR1 LNHDA, CDR2 SQIVND (reference sequence). This CDR3 spans 18 amino acids. J lost 6 bases, V lost 2 bases, and 8 bases had no gene match. This CDR3 is CASSIYGTSGRGSGELFF. The CDR3 DNA is TGTGCCAGTAGTATATATGGGACTAGCGGGAGAGGTTCCGGGGAGCTGTTTTTT.

This clone was recorded once. V and J are TRBV11-2 and TRBJ2-7, with D possibly being TRBD1 or TRBD2 (5 bases each). Looked up from germline, CDR1 is SGHAT and CDR2 is FQNNGV. The germline V and J ends were trimmed by 8 bases and 2 bases, with 10 bases remaining between them. This CDR3 comprises 12 residues. The CDR3 bases are TGTGCCAGCGGGGGTTTGGCCTACGAGCAGTACTTC. The encoded protein is CASGGLAYEQYF.

The CDR3 region has the DNA TGTGCCAGCTCACCTCGCCTTTTACTGACTACCTCCTACAATGAGCAGTTCTTC. It translates to CASSPRLLLTTSYNEQFF. The rearrangement joins TRBV18 to TRBJ2-1; maybe TRBD2 (5 bases). Trimming took off 3 bases at V and 0 bases at J, with 18 bases between the two ends. Germline loops: CDR1 KGHSH, CDR2 LQKENI. This CDR3 has 18 amino acids.

The chain has TRBV4-3 and TRBJ2-5; D is perhaps TRBD1 (6 bases). Per the germline V gene, CDR1 is LGHNA and CDR2 is YSLEER. The CDR3 contains 14 residues. The germline V and J ends were trimmed by 2 bases and 5 bases, with 12 bases remaining between them. The CDR3 DNA is TGCGCCAGCAGCCAATTTAGGGGGTCGGAGACCCAGTACTTC. Protein: CASSQFRGSETQYF.

This clone was found many times. The V call is TRBV4-3, the J call TRBJ2-1; no clear D gene. V lost 1 base to trimming and J lost 10 bases, with 14 bases between them. The length of the CDR3 is 14 residues. Germline V gene data show CDR1 as LGHNA and CDR2 as YSLEER. For the CDR3, the DNA is TGCGCCAGCAGCCAAGCGATAGGGCGAGAGGAGCAGTTCTTC. It specifies CASSQAIGREEQFF.

This clone was seen a single time. The chain couples TRBV9 to TRBJ2-1; 8 nucleotides match TRBD2. J lost 6 bases, V lost 2 bases, and 10 bases had no gene match. CDR3 length equals 16 residues. From germline, CDR1 is SGDLS and CDR2 YYNGEE. CDR3 protein: CASSVLTSGLFNEQFF. The CDR3 DNA follows: TGTGCCAGCAGCGTCCTCACTAGCGGCCTTTTCAATGAGCAGTTCTTC.